This T cell receptor beta chain was found in a study of cytomegalovirus exposure and HLA in healthy donors. In germline, CDR1 is MGHRA, CDR2 YSYEKL. The CDR3 is 17 residues long. The V segment lost 5 bases and the J segment 0 bases; nucleotides outside the gene matches: 9. Primers for the PCR totalled 60 Vbeta and 13 Jbeta. TCRdb's copy holds only in-frame clones and misses some; the assay was immunoSEQ multiplex PCR. This table holds about 130,000 clones, around three quarters found once. This sequence joins TRBV4-1 and TRBJ2-1; the match to TRBD2 covers 8 bases. The sequence was obtained from a woman in her fifties or sixties in good health and CMV-seronegative. The specimen sequenced was PBMCs. The CDR3 region is CASSGRGRSISYNEQFF. CDR3 DNA sequence: TGCGCCAGCAGCGGACGCGGGAGGTCGATCTCCTACAATGAGCAGTTCTTC.